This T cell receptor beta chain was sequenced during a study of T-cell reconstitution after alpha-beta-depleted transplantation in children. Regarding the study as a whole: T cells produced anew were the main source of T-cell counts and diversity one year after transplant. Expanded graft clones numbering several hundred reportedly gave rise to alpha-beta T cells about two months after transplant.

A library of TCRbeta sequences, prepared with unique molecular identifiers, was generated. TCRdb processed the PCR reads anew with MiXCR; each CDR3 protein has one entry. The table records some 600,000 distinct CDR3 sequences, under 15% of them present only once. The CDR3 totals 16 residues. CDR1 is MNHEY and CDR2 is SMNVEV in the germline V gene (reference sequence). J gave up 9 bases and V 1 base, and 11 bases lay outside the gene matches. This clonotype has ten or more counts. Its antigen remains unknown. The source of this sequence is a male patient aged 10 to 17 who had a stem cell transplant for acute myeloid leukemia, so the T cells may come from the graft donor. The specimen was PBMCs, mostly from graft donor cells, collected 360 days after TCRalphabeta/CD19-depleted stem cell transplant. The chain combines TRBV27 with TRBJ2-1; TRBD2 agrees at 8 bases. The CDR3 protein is CASSLFSLAGPTEQFF. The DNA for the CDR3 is TGTGCCAGCAGTTTATTTAGTCTAGCGGGTCCGACTGAGCAGTTCTTC.